This T cell receptor (beta chain) was recorded in a study of CXCR3-negative and CXCR3-positive naive CD8 T cells. Points from the study as a whole: Against CXCR3-negative naive cells, CXCR3-positive naive cells showed more hydrophobic TRB CDR3s. Naive cells used TRBV-TRBJ genes in much the same way whether CXCR3-negative or CXCR3-positive; memory cells did not.

Those CD8+ T cells considered naive were CD45RO-CCR7+CD27+CD95-. Libraries were UMI-labeled 5' RACE TRB cDNA. TCRdb reprocessed the 5' RACE reads and reports one entry per CDR3 protein, with no DNA. This sample's table has 5,000 to 7,000 distinct CDR3 sequences. Remarks on this clonotype: Its cognate antigen is unknown.

The specimen was naive CXCR3- CD8+ T cells from blood. Described subset: CD45RO-CCR7+CD27+CD95- naive CD8+ T cells lacking CXCR3 (TNR3-). This sequence was found in a human donor in good health. Some clones in this sample may be carry-over from other donors' samples.

CDR3 amino acids: CASSQTGGNTEAFF. V and J are TRBV6-2 or TRBV6-3 and TRBJ1-1; TCRdb lists TRBD1, though no DNA is available to test this call. The CDR3 has 14 amino acids. Germline V CDR1 and CDR2: MNHEY, SVGEGT.